Following are 19 T cell receptor beta chains from one sample sequenced in a study of cytomegalovirus exposure and HLA in healthy donors. The primer mix had 60 Vbeta and 13 Jbeta primers. Some clones are missing from TCRdb's copy, which holds only in-frame ones; the method was immunoSEQ multiplex PCR. The listing records more than 95,000 clones. Sequenced input: PBMCs. These TCRs come from a man aged 18 to 29 in good health and CMV-seronegative.

V and J are TRBV5-1 and TRBJ1-1; the D gene is possibly TRBD1 (5 bases). From germline, CDR1 is SGHRS and CDR2 YFSETQ. The CDR3 spans 16 residues. V dropped 3 bases and J dropped 0 bases, with 15 bases sitting between them. The CDR3 protein is CASSWGVGAMNTEAFF. CDR3 sequence (DNA): TGCGCCAGCAGCTGGGGGGTAGGGGCAATGAACACTGAAGCTTTCTTT.

The chain uses TRBV7-9 and TRBJ2-1; D might be TRBD2 (6 bases). CDR1 is SEHNR, CDR2 FQNEAQ, per germline (reference sequence). The CDR3 has 13 residues. V lost 5 bases and J 10 bases, leaving 15 bases between the germline ends. The CDR3 DNA reads TGTGCCAGCAGCCCATCCCGGGACTCGGAGCAGTTCTTC. Amino acids: CASSPSRDSEQFF.

The gene calls are TRBV12-5 and TRBJ2-5; D gene unclear. The DNA end favors TRBJ2-7, so the J call may be wrong. The CDR3 loop spans 12 amino acids. CDR1 and CDR2 from the germline V gene are LGHNT and FRNRAP. In DNA, the CDR3 is TGTGCTAGTGGTTTGGCACCCTACGAGCAGTACTTC. Protein: CASGLAPYEQYF.

The rearrangement links TRBV2 to TRBJ2-7; 7 bases fit TRBD2. V trimming: 8 bases; J trimming: 3 bases; junction bases outside the gene matches: 4. This CDR3 spans 12 amino acids. Per germline, CDR1 SNHLY and CDR2 FYNNEI. DNA of the CDR3: TGTGCCAGCGGGGGGGAGATCTACGAGCAGTACTTC. This encodes CASGGEIYEQYF.

This chain links TRBV4-1 with TRBJ2-3; 14 bases line up with TRBD2. In germline, CDR1 is MGHRA, CDR2 YSYEKL. The CDR3 spans 17 residues. Trimming removed 4 bases from V and 5 bases from J; junction bases left unmatched: 8. CDR3 in DNA: TGCGCCAGCAGCCCGATCTGGGGACTAGCGGGAGAAGATACGCAGTATTTT. It is translated as CASSPIWGLAGEDTQYF.

This chain connects TRBV18 to TRBJ2-7; possibly TRBD1 for D (6 bases). Trimming stripped 0 bases from V and 5 bases from J, with 32 bases between. Germline assignment: CDR1 KGHSH and CDR2 LQKENI. The CDR3 spans 21 residues. CDR3 loop: CASSPPTTLDTALGSGDEQYF. Here the CDR3 DNA reads TGTGCCAGCTCACCACCGACCACCCTTGACACGGCGTTGGGTTCAGGGGACGAGCAGTACTTC. Full variable domain (outside the CDR3, taken from reference TRBV18 and TRBJ2-7): NAGVMQNPRHLVRRRGQEARLRCSPMKGHSHVYWYRQLPEEGLKFMVYLQKENIIDESGMPKERFSAEFPKEGPSILRIQQVVRGDSAAYFCASSPPTTLDTALGSGDEQYFGPGTRLTVT.

This rearrangement joins TRBV5-1 to TRBJ2-5; TRBD2 is a possible D gene (6 bases). The germline V gene encodes CDR1 SGHRS and CDR2 YFSETQ. The CDR3 spans 14 residues. Between the trimmed V and J ends, which lost 4 bases and 0 bases, there was a span of 10 bases. CDR3 sequence reads: CASSIGDYQETQYF. The CDR3 DNA sequence: TGCGCCAGCAGCATAGGGGACTACCAAGAGACCCAGTACTTC. Supplemented by reference TRBV5-1 and TRBJ2-5, the full variable domain reads KAGVTQTPRYLIKTRGQQVTLSCSPISGHRSVSWYQQTPGQGLQFLFEYFSETQRNKGNFPGRFSGRQFSNSRSEMNVSTLELGDSALYLCASSIGDYQETQYFGPGTRLLVL.

The chain employs TRBV9 and TRBJ1-4; D may be TRBD1 (5 bases). Germline assignment: CDR1 SGDLS and CDR2 YYNGEE. Trimming removed 4 bases at V and 7 bases at J, with 14 bases between. The CDR3 contains 14 residues. The CDR3 nucleotides are TGTGCCAGCAGCCCAGGAGGGGTTGCTGAAAAACTGTTTTTT. Its protein is CASSPGGVAEKLFF.

The rearrangement links TRBV11-2 to TRBJ1-1, with 7 nucleotides matching TRBD1. This CDR3 has 15 amino acids. Germline trimming cut 5 bases from V and 0 bases from J; bases unmatched to any gene: 6. CDR1 and CDR2 from the germline V gene are SGHAT and FQNNGV. The CDR3, as DNA: TGTGCCAGCAGCCCTGGGACAGTAATGAACACTGAAGCTTTCTTT. Its translation: CASSPGTVMNTEAFF.

The V call is TRBV6-1, the J call TRBJ2-7, with a tentative D call TRBD1 (5 bases). Trimming removed 1 base from V and 2 bases from J, with 21 bases in between. Germline CDR1 is MNHNS and CDR2 is SASEGT. The CDR3 totals 18 residues. CDR3 sequence: CASSEGGWGKALTYEQYF. The CDR3 nucleotides read TGTGCCAGCAGTGAAGGGGGTTGGGGCAAGGCATTAACCTACGAGCAGTACTTC.

The rearrangement uses TRBV13 and TRBJ2-1; the D is unclear. This CDR3 has 16 residues. Trimming removed 5 bases from V and 7 bases from J, with 21 bases in between. Germline CDR1 PRHDT, CDR2 FYEKMQ (reference sequence). The chain's CDR3 is CASSEKTSPSGNEQFF. The CDR3 DNA follows: TGTGCCAGCAGCGAAAAGACTTCCCCCTCCGGAAATGAGCAGTTCTTC.

V and J are TRBV7-2 and TRBJ2-7; TRBD2 agrees at 7 bases. J was trimmed by 3 bases and V by 2 bases; bases with no gene match: 10. The V gene's germline CDR1 is SGHTA and CDR2 FQGNSA. This CDR3 is built from 16 residues. The CDR3 region has the DNA TGTGCCAGCAGCTTATTAGGGACTACAAAGGGCTACGAGCAGTACTTC. Translated, it gives CASSLLGTTKGYEQYF.

The V call is TRBV2, the J call TRBJ1-2; D ambiguous. The V end lost 4 bases, the J end lost 4 bases, and 13 bases lay between the germline ends. Looked up from germline, CDR1 is SNHLY and CDR2 is FYNNEI. This CDR3 is 14 amino acids long. CDR3: CASSGDSRLYGYTF. In DNA form, the CDR3 reads TGTGCCAGCAGTGGCGATTCCAGACTCTATGGCTACACCTTC.

The rearrangement links TRBV10-3 to TRBJ2-7; 11 positions agree with TRBD1. The CDR3 covers 16 residues. The germline V gene encodes CDR1 ENHRY and CDR2 SYGVKD. Trimming at V came to 2 bases and at J to 1 base, leaving 4 bases not matched to a gene. CDR3 loop: CAISERGQGASYEQYF. The DNA for the CDR3 is TGTGCCATCAGTGAGAGAGGACAGGGGGCGTCCTACGAGCAGTACTTC.

The rearrangement links TRBV19 to TRBJ1-6, with a possible D match to TRBD1 (6 bases). With 11 bases removed from V and 7 bases from J, the gap between germline ends came to 33 bases. The CDR3 has 19 residues. The germline gives CDR1 LNHDA, CDR2 SQIVND (reference sequence). The chain's CDR3 is CASQAEAKTGYIKNSPLHF. The CDR3 DNA reads as TGTGCCTCCCAAGCAGAGGCAAAAACAGGGTACATCAAGAATTCACCCCTCCACTTT. Supplemented by reference TRBV19 and TRBJ1-6, the full variable domain reads DGGITQSPKYLFRKEGQNVTLSCEQNLNHDAMYWYRQDPGQGLRLIYYSQIVNDFQKGDIAEGYSVSREKKESFPLTVTSAQKNPTAFYLCASQAEAKTGYIKNSPLHFGNGTRLTVT.

This chain connects TRBV5-1 to TRBJ2-5; 8 bases fit TRBD1. Germline loops: CDR1 SGHRS, CDR2 YFSETQ. The CDR3 totals 14 residues. V lost 3 bases to trimming and J lost 5 bases; unmatched junction nucleotides: 6. The CDR3 region is CASSWGTGRETQYF. In DNA form, the CDR3 reads TGCGCCAGCAGCTGGGGGACAGGACGGGAGACCCAGTACTTC. Based on the CDR3 plus reference TRBV5-1 and TRBJ2-5, the full variable domain is KAGVTQTPRYLIKTRGQQVTLSCSPISGHRSVSWYQQTPGQGLQFLFEYFSETQRNKGNFPGRFSGRQFSNSRSEMNVSTLELGDSALYLCASSWGTGRETQYFGPGTRLLVL.

The CDR3: CASSFQGAGEQYF. The DNA for the CDR3 is TGCGCCAGCAGCTTCCAGGGGGCGGGCGAGCAGTACTTC. The rearrangement joins TRBV5-1 to TRBJ2-7; 8 nucleotides match TRBD1. The V segment lost 2 bases and the J segment 6 bases; nucleotides outside the gene matches: 4. This CDR3 region has 13 residues. Germline CDR1 SGHRS, CDR2 YFSETQ.

J is TRBJ1-2 and V is TRBV5-8; TRBD1 is a possible D gene (5 bases). Germline values: CDR1 SGHTS, CDR2 YDEGEE. V was clipped by 4 bases and J by 4 bases, with 14 bases between them. The CDR3 length is 14 residues. The CDR3 reads CASSTLDSAYGYTF. The CDR3 DNA sequence: TGTGCCAGCAGCACTCTTGACAGCGCCTATGGCTACACCTTC.

This chain connects TRBV7-2 to TRBJ2-5; 8 bases line up with TRBD2. Germline V gives CDR1 SGHTA, CDR2 FQGNSA. The CDR3 extends over 15 amino acids. J lost 5 bases, V lost 3 bases, and 8 bases had no gene match. This CDR3 reads CASSFRGGQWETQYF. The CDR3 coding sequence is TGTGCCAGCAGCTTCCGGGGGGGCCAATGGGAGACCCAGTACTTC.